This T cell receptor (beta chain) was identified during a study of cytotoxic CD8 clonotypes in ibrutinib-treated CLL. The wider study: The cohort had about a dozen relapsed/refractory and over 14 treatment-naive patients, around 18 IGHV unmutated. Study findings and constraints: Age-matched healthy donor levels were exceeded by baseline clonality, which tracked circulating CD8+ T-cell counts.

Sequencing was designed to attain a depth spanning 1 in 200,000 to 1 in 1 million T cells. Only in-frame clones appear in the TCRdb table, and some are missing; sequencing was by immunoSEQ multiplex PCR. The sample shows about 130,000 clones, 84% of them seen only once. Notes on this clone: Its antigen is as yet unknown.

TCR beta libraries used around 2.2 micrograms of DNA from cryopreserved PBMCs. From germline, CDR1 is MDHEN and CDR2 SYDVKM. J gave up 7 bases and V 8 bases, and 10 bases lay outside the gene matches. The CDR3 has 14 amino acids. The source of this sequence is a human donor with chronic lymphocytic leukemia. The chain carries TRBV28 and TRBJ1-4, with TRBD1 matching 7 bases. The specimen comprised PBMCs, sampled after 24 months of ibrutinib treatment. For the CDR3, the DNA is TGTGCCAGCTCTCCCAGGGGGGGCCGTGAAAAACTGTTTTTT. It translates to CASSPRGGREKLFF.